Given below is one T cell receptor (beta chain) in context. Its antigen is as yet unknown. This sample was included in a study of radiotherapy plus CTLA-4 blockade in lung cancer. Findings of the study overall: Interferon-beta and early blood T cell clone dynamics reportedly predicted response best. Radiotherapy with ipilimumab was followed by blood expansion of tumor-derived clones.

Germline V CDR1 and CDR2: LGHNA, YSLEER. This CDR3 contains 16 residues. The J segment lost 6 bases and the V segment lost 1 base, leaving 8 bases of the junction unmatched. Libraries were prepared by immunoSEQ multiplex PCR; TCRdb keeps only in-frame clonotypes and omits some of them. Counted here are tens of thousands of clones, 65% to 85% occurring once; the ten biggest clones make up 3.2%. This TCR was sampled from a human donor with non-small cell lung cancer who had a partial response to radiotherapy plus ipilimumab. This sample comprised peripheral blood, obtained from a patient treated with radiotherapy plus ipilimumab. The chain couples TRBV4-3 to TRBJ1-4; 7 bases line up with TRBD1. DNA for the CDR3: TGCGCCAGCAGCCAAGCCCGGGACAGCTCGTATGAAAAACTGTTTTTT. This encodes CASSQARDSSYEKLFF.